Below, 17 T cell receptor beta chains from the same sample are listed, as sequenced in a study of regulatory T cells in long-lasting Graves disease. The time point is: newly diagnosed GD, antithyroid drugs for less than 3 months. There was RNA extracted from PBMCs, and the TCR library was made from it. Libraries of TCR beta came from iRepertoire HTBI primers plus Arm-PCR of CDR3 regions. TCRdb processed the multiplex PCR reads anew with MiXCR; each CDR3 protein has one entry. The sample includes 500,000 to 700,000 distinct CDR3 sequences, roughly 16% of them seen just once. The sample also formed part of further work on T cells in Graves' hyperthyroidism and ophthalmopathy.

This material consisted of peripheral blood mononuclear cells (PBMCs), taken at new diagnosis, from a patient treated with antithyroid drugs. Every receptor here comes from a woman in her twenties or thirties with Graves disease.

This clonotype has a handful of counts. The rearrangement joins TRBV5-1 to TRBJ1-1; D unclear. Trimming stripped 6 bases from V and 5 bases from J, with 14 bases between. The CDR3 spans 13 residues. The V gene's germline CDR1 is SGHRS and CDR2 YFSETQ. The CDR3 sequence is CASKVGSLTEAFF. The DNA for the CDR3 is TGCGCCAGCAAGGTGGGGTCTCTAACTGAAGCTTTCTTT.

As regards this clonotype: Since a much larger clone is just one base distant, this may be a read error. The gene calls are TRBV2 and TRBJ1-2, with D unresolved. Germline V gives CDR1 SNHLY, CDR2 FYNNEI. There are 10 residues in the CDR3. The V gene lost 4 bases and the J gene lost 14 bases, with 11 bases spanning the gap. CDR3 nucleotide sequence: TGTGCCAGCAGTGTCCAACAAGCTACCTTC. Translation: CASSVQQATF. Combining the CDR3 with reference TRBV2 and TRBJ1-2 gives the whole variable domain EPEVTQTPSHQVTQMGQEVILRCVPISNHLYFYWYRQILGQKVEFLVSFYNNEISEKSEIFDDQFSVERPDGSNFTLKIRSTKLEDSAMYFCASSVQQATFGSGTRLTVV.

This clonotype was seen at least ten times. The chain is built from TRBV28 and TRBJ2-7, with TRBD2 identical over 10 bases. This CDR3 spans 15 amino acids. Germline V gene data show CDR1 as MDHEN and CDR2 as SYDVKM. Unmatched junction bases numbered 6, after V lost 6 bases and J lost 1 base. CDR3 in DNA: TGTGCCAGCAGCCCTAGCGGGAGTCAATCCTACGAGCAGTACTTC. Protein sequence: CASSPSGSQSYEQYF.

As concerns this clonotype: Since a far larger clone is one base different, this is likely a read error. The CDR3 loop is CASSSGQASEKLFF. The CDR3 nucleotides read TGTGCCAGCAGCTCGGGACAAGCGAGTGAAAAACTGTTTTTT. The chain links TRBV13 to TRBJ1-4, with D possibly TRBD1 on 6 matching bases. Trimming took 4 bases from V and 7 from J, leaving 13 bases between them. Germline CDR1 PRHDT, CDR2 FYEKMQ (reference sequence). The CDR3 has 14 residues.

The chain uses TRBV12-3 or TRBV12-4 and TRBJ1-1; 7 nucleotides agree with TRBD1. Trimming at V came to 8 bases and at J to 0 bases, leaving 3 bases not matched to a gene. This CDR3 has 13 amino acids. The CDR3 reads CASAGQMNTEAFF. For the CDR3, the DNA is TGTGCCAGCGCGGGACAGATGAACACTGAAGCTTTCTTT.

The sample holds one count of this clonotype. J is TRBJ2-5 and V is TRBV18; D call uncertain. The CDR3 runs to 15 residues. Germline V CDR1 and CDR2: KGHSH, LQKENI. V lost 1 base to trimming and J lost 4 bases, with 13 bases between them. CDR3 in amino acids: CASSPLQNPPETQYF. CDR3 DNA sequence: TGTGCCAGCTCACCACTCCAGAACCCGCCAGAGACCCAGTACTTC.

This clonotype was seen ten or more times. The CDR3, as DNA: TGTGCCAGCTCACAGACAGGGGACAATCAGCCCCAGCATTTT. It codes for CASSQTGDNQPQHF. This sequence joins TRBV18 and TRBJ1-5, with 8 bases fitting TRBD1. V lost 4 bases to trimming and J lost 3 bases; unmatched junction nucleotides: 2. The germline gives CDR1 KGHSH, CDR2 LQKENI. This CDR3 spans 14 amino acids. The complete variable domain, with remaining parts taken from reference TRBV18 and TRBJ1-5, reads NAGVMQNPRHLVRRRGQEARLRCSPMKGHSHVYWYRQLPEEGLKFMVYLQKENIIDESGMPKERFSAEFPKEGPSILRIQQVVRGDSAAYFCASSQTGDNQPQHFGDGTRLSIL.

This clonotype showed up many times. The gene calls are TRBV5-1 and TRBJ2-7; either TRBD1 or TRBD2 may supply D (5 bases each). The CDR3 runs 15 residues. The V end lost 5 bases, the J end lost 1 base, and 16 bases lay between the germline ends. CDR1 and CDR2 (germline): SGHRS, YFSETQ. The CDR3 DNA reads TGCGCCAGCAGGCGGTACCGGGACGAATCCTACGAGCAGTACTTC. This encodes CASRRYRDESYEQYF. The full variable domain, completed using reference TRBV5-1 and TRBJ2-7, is KAGVTQTPRYLIKTRGQQVTLSCSPISGHRSVSWYQQTPGQGLQFLFEYFSETQRNKGNFPGRFSGRQFSNSRSEMNVSTLELGDSALYLCASRRYRDESYEQYFGPGTRLTVT.

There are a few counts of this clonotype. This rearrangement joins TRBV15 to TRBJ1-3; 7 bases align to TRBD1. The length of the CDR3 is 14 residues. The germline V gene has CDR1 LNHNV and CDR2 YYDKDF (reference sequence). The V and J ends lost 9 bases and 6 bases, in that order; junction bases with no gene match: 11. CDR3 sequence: CATQGQGDLNTIYF. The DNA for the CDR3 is TGTGCCACTCAAGGGCAGGGGGACCTAAACACCATATATTTT.

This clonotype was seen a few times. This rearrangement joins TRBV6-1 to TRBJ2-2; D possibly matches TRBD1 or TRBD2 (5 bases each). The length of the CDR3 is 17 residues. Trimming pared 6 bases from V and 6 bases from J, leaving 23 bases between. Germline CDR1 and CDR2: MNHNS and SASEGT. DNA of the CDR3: TGTGCCAGCAGACAGGCTAGAGACGGGGACCGCTCCGGGGAGCTGTTTTTT. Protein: CASRQARDGDRSGELFF.

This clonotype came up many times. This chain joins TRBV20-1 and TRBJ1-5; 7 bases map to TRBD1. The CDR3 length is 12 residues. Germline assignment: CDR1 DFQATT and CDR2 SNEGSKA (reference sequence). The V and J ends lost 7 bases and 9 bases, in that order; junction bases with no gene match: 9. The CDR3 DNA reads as TGCAGTGTACAGGGGCCGGTAAGGCCCCAGCATTTT. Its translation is CSVQGPVRPQHF.

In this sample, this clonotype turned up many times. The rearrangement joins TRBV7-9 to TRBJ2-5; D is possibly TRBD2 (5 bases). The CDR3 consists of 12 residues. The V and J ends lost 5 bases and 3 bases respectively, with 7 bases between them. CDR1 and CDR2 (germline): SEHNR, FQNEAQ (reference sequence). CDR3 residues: CASSGLKETQYF. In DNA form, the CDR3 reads TGTGCCAGCAGCGGACTTAAAGAGACCCAGTACTTC.

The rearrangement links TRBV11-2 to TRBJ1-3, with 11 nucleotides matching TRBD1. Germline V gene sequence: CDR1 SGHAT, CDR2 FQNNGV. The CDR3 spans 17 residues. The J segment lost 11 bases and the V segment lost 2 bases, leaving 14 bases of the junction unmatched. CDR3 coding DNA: TGTGCCAGCAGCTTAACACCGGGACAGGGGGAGAACGGGGCCATATATTTT. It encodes CASSLTPGQGENGAIYF.

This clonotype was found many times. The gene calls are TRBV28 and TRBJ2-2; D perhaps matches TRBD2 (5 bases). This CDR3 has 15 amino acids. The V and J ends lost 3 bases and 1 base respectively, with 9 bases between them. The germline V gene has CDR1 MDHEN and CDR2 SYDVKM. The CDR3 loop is CASSLGSMNTGELFF. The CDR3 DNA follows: TGTGCCAGCAGTTTGGGGAGTATGAACACCGGGGAGCTGTTTTTT.

CDR3 sequence reads: CASSYGGNEQFF. The CDR3, as DNA: TGCGCCAGCAGCTACGGAGGGAATGAGCAGTTCTTC. This chain links TRBV5-1 with TRBJ2-1; possible D gene TRBD2, 6 bases. The CDR3 has 12 residues. The V and J ends lost 3 bases and 7 bases respectively, with 8 bases between them. The germline CDR1 and CDR2 sequences are SGHRS and YFSETQ.

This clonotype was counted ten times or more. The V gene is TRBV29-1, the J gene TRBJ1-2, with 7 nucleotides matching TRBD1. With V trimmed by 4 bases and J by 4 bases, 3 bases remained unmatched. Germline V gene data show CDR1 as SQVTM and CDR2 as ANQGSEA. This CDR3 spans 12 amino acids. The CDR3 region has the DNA TGCAGCGTTGCCCGGGACAGCTATGGCTACACCTTC. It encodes CSVARDSYGYTF.

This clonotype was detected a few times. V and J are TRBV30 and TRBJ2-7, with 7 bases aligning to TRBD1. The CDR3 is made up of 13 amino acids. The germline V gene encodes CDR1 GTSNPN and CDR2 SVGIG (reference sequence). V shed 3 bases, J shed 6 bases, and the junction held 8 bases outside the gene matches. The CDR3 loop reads CAWRRDSLSEQYF. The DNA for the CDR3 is TGTGCCTGGAGAAGGGACAGTCTATCCGAGCAGTACTTC.